This T cell receptor (beta chain) derives from a study of blood T cell repertoires in COVID-19. Study as a whole: The samples span acute and convalescent COVID-19 from the United States, Italy and Spain.

Original processing methods: Estimation of nucleated cell counts was performed using reference gene primer amplification. Some clones are missing from TCRdb's copy, which holds only in-frame ones; the method was immunoSEQ multiplex PCR. Clonal size and the V and J genes are those of that table, whereas D and trimming came from the DNA. The data contain around 170,000 clones, 84% of them singletons. The CDR3 runs 13 residues. V dropped 2 bases and J dropped 2 bases, with 4 bases sitting between them. Germline V gene sequence: CDR1 KGHSH, CDR2 LQKENI. Material for sequencing was PBMCs or T cells enriched from blood (not recorded which). The rearrangement links TRBV18 to TRBJ1-5; D gene uncertain. The receptor was isolated from a man aged 50 to 59 who had recovered from COVID-19. CDR3 nucleotides: TGTGCCAGCTCACCATCGGGCAATCAGCCCCAGCATTTT. It yields the protein CASSPSGNQPQHF.